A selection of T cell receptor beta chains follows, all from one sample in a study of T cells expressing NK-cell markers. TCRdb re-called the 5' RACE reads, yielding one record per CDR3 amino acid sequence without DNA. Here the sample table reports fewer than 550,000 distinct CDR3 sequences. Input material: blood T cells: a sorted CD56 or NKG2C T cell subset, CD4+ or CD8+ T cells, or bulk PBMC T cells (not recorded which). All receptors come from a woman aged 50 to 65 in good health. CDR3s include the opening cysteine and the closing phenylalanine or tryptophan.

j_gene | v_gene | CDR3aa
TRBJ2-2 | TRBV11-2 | CASSLGHADTGELFF
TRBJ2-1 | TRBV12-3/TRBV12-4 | CASNFRGRNNEQFF
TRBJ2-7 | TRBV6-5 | CASRSAGTEQYF
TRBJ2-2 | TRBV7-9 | CASSFTSLGGELFF
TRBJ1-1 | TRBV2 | CASSVGRGNTEAFF
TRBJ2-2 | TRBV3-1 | CASSYSSGHGELFF
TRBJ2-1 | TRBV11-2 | CASSYWGQGGEQFF
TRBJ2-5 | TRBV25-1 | CASSEFGGVETQYF
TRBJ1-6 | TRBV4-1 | CASSPAGVRVSPLHF
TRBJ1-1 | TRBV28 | CASSLGFEAFF
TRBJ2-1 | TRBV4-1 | CASSSNGQGAFNEQFF
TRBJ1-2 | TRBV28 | CASSYTGTNYGYTF
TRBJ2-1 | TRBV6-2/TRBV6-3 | CASSKTGSSYNEQFF
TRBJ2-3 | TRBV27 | CASSLSLGGPDTQYF
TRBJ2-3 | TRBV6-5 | CASRGETSTDTQYF
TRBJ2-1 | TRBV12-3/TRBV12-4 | CASSFLRINNEQFF
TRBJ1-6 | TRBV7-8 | CASSLTQGAAPSPLHF
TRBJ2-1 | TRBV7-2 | CASSFKTSGMEQFF
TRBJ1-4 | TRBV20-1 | CSAETQGARGEKLFF
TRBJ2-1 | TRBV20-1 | CSALKAGGLYNEQFF
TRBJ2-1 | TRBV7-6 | CASSADRSSYNEQFF
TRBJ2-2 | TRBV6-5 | CASSYKSPGELFF
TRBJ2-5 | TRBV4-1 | CASSQGPRGQTQYF
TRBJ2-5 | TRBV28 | CASHRTAEETQYF
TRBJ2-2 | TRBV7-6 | CASSLVAAGGANGELFF
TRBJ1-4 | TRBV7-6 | CASSLVQGGGGKLFF
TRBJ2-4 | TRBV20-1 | CSAYRDLAKNIQYF
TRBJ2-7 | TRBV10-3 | CAIGGTGIYEQYF
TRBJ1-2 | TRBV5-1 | CASSLNAGINYGYTF
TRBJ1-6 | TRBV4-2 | CASSREQGNSPLHF
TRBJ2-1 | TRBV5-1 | CASSYISGRAYNEQFF
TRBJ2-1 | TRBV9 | CASADRSSGSGDEQFF
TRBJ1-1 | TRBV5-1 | CASSLSTQNTEAFF
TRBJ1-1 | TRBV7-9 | CASSLALGGTEAFF
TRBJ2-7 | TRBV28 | CAGRGGSSYEQYF
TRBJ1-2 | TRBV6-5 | CASRRQGATNYGYTF